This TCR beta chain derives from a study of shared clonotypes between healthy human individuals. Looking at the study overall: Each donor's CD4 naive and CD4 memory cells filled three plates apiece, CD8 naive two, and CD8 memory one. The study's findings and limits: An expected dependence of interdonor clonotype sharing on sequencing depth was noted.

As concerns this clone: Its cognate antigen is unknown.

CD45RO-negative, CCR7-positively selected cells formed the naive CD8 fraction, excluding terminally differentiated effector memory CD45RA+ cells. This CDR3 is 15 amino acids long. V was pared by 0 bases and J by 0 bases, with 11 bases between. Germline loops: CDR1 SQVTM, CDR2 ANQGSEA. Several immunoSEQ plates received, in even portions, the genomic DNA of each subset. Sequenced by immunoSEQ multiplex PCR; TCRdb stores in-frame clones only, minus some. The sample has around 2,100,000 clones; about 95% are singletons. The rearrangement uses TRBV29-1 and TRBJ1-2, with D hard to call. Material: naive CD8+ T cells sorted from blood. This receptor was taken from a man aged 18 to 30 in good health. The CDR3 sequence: CSVEDRTRANYGYTF. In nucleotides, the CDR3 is TGCAGCGTTGAAGATCGAACAAGAGCTAACTATGGCTACACCTTC.